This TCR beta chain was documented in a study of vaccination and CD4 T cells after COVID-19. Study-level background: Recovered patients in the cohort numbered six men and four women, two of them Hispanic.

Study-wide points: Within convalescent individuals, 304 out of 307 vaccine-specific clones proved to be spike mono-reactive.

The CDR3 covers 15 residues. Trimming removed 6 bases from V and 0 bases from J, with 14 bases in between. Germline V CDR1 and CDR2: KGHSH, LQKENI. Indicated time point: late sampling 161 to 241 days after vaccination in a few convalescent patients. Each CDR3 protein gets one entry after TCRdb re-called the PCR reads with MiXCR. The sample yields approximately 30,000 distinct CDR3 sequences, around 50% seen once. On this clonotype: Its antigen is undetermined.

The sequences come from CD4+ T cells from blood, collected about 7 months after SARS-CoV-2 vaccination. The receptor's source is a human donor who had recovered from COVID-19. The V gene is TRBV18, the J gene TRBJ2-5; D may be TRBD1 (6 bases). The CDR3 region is CASSPADRNQETQYF. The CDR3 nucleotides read TGTGCCAGCTCCCCTGCGGACAGAAACCAAGAGACCCAGTACTTC.